This TCR beta chain was profiled in a study of OX40 agonist ivuxolimab in advanced cancers. Across the study: The diagnoses of dose-escalation patients were hepatocellular carcinoma, melanoma, renal cell or head and neck cancer. Study results and limitations: Patients who responded partially at 0.1-3.0 mg/kg showed clonal expansion ranking among the lowest. In the 0.1 to 3.0 mg/kg range, CD4+ and CD8+ blood T cells had expanded clonally by week 6.

Exclusion applied to patients with autoimmune disease history or systemic immunosuppression. As for this clone: Its antigen is undetermined.

Produced via immunoSEQ multiplex PCR; TCRdb's table is partial and in-frame only. The table records roughly 48,000 clones, around 82% of them present only once. The V end was cut by 6 bases, the J end by 9 bases, with 15 bases between. The CDR3 extends over 13 amino acids. Looked up from germline, CDR1 is MNHNS and CDR2 is SASEGT. This clonotype was obtained from an adult with an advanced solid tumor such as melanoma, head and neck, liver or kidney cancer. This sample comprised CD4+ or CD8+ T cells sorted from blood, obtained in a trial of the OX40 agonist ivuxolimab. The V call is TRBV6-1, the J call TRBJ1-5; no clear D. CDR3 region: CASRSEVVGPQHF. The CDR3 nucleotides are TGTGCCAGCAGGTCCGAGGTAGTAGGGCCCCAGCATTTT.